This T cell receptor beta chain was sequenced for a study of shared clonotypes between healthy human individuals. Study summary: The cohort comprised two women and three men. Their ages spanned 18 to 49 years. CD4 naive cells filled three plates per donor, CD4 memory three, CD8 naive two and CD8 memory one. Study-level findings and limits: The small donor group covered limited genetic and exposure diversity.

With V trimmed by 0 bases and J by 3 bases, 7 bases remained unmatched. This CDR3 spans 16 amino acids. Per germline, CDR1 SGDLS and CDR2 YYNGEE. A remark on this clone: Its antigen remains unidentified.

Sequencing used immunoSEQ multiplex PCR; TCRdb keeps in-frame clones, though not all of them. Found here are 2,500,000 or so clones, 85% to 95% of them singletons; the top ten hold 0.37%. Input material: naive CD4+ T cells from PBMCs. Sample subset: CD45RA+ positively selected. This chain links TRBV9 with TRBJ1-2, with 8 positions matching TRBD1. The sequence was obtained from a man aged 18-30 years in good health. Some clones in this sample may be carry-over from other donors' samples. CDR3 DNA sequence: TGTGCCAGCAGCGTAGACGCAGGGGGCGCCTACTATGGCTACACCTTC. It encodes CASSVDAGGAYYGYTF.